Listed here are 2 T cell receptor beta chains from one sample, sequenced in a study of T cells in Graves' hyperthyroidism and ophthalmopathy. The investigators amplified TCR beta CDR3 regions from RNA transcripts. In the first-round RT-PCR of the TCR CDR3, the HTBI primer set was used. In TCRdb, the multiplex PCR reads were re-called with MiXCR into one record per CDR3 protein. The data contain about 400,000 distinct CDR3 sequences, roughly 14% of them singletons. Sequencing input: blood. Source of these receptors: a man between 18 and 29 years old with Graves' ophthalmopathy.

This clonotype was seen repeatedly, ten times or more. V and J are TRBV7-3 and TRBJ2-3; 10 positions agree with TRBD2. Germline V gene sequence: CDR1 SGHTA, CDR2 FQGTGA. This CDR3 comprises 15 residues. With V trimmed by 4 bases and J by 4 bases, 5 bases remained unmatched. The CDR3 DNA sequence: TGTGCCAGCAGCTCAGCGGGAGGGCCGGCAGATACGCAGTATTTT. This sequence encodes CASSSAGGPADTQYF.

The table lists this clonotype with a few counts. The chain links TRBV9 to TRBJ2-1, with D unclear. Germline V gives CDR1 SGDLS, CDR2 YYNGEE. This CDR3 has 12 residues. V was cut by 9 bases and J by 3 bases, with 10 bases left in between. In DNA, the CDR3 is TGTGCCATACCCCAGGACTACAATGAGCAGTTCTTC. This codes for CAIPQDYNEQFF.